The rows below give T cell receptor beta chains drawn from one sample of a study of OX40 agonist ivuxolimab in advanced cancers. Assay used: immunoSEQ multiplex PCR; TCRdb lists only in-frame clones, some missing. Counted here are about 50,000 clones, about four fifths occurring once; the ten biggest clones make up about 1.2%. Here the sequenced sample was CD4+ or CD8+ T cells sorted from blood, taken in a trial of the OX40 agonist ivuxolimab. The source of these receptors is an adult with an advanced solid tumor such as melanoma, head and neck, liver or kidney cancer. CDR3s include the opening cysteine and the closing phenylalanine or tryptophan. D genes are given only for firm matches. Size is omitted from some rows. Given values are once, few, many or a class for expanded clones.

DNA	CDR3	V	J	D	size
TGCGCCAGCAGCTTGTATGGGTCAAGGGACACTGAAGCTTTCTTT	CASSLYGSRDTEAFF	TRBV5-1	TRBJ1-1	.	few
TGTGCCAGCAGTTTAGTAGGGGAGCAGTACTTC	CASSLVGEQYF	TRBV28	TRBJ2-5	.	.
TGTGCCAGACGGACAGGGTGTGCCTACGAGCAGTACTTC	CARRTGCAYEQYF	TRBV6-6	TRBJ2-7	TRBD1	.
TGTGCCAGCAGTTACTCAGCTGGGTCCAATCAGCCCCAGCATTTT	CASSYSAGSNQPQHF	TRBV6-5	TRBJ1-5	.	.
TGTGCCAGCAGCAAAGCGCTTTTGAGGGTTGAAAAACTGTTTTTT	CASSKALLRVEKLFF	TRBV21-1	TRBJ1-4	.	.
TGTGCCAGCAGCTTATACTATGCGGGGGCGCTACCACAAGAGACCCAGTACTTC	CASSLYYAGALPQETQYF	TRBV7-8	TRBJ2-5	.	.
TGTGCCAGCAGCTTAGCAGAGAACACTGAAGCTTTCTTT	CASSLAENTEAFF	TRBV7-6	TRBJ1-1	.	few
TGTGCCTGGAGGGACACTCTCTCCTCCTACGAGCAGTACTTC	CAWRDTLSSYEQYF	TRBV30	TRBJ2-7	.	.
TGTGCCAGCAGCCCGCCCGGCACAGATACGCAGTATTTT	CASSPPGTDTQYF	TRBV5-5	TRBJ2-3	.	.
TGTGCCAGCAGCAAAAAGGCCCGAGCCTATAATGAAAAACTGTTTTTT	CASSKKARAYNEKLFF	TRBV21-1	TRBJ1-4	.	.
TGTGCCAGCAGTGTAGGTAGCAATCAGCCCCAGCATTTT	CASSVGSNQPQHF	TRBV6-1	TRBJ1-5	.	few
TGTGCCAGCAGTGAACCCGGGACGGGAGTAGGTTTGGACACTGAAGCTTTCTTT	CASSEPGTGVGLDTEAFF	TRBV6-4	TRBJ1-1	.	.
TGCGCCAGCAGGTGGGAGGGGACAGATACGCAGTATTTT	CASRWEGTDTQYF	TRBV4-1	TRBJ2-3	TRBD2	.
TGTGCCAGCAGCCTCCAACAGGGGGCGCGGGATTTT	CASSLQQGARDF	TRBV5-4	TRBJ2-3	TRBD1	.
TGTGCCAGCAGCTTTCTACCGGGACCCCTCTACGAGCAGTACTTC	CASSFLPGPLYEQYF	TRBV7-3	TRBJ2-7	.	few
TGTGCCAGCAGCAGACCGGGACAGGGGGCGTGGGAGCAGTACTTC	CASSRPGQGAWEQYF	TRBV6-5	TRBJ2-7	TRBD1	.
TGTGCCAGCCAGGGGTTTAAGGATGGCTACACCTTC	CASQGFKDGYTF	TRBV28	TRBJ1-2	.	.
TGTGCCAGCAGCGACCGGACTAGCGGGGTCCCCGACAATGAGCAGTTCTTC	CASSDRTSGVPDNEQFF	TRBV9	TRBJ2-1	TRBD2	.
TGTGCCAGCAGCTCCGGGACTAGCGGGAGTACAGATACGCAGTATTTT	CASSSGTSGSTDTQYF	TRBV11-3	TRBJ2-3	TRBD2	.
TGTGCCTGGTCAAGACTAGCGGGAGGGTTGATTGAGCAGTTCTTC	CAWSRLAGGLIEQFF	TRBV28	TRBJ2-1	TRBD2	once
TGTGCCAGCTCAACAAGACAGGGGTTGAATCAGCCCCAGCATTTT	CASSTRQGLNQPQHF	TRBV18	TRBJ1-5	TRBD1	.